Listed below are T cell receptor beta chains from one sample, sequenced in a study of chemoradiotherapy in HPV16-positive cancers. TCRdb's copy holds only in-frame clones and misses some; the assay was immunoSEQ multiplex PCR. The table has 990 or so clones, about 70% seen once. Sequenced here: tumor tissue, sampled from a patient who underwent chemoradiotherapy. Receptors originate from a human donor with HPV-associated anogenital cancer. Each CDR3 is given with its conserved first and last residue. Each record gives: CDR3 DNA, CDR3 protein, D gene, V gene, clone size, J gene. The D gene is left open where the match is weak. Where a row states a size, it is once, few, many or the class of an expanded clone; other rows omit it.

TGTGCCAGCAGCAGGACTAGCGGGGCCACCTACAATGAGCAGTTCTTC CASSRTSGATYNEQFF TRBD2 TRBV11-3 . TRBJ2-1
TGTGCCAGCAGTCCACTCCGGGAGTCGGGCCAGCCCCAGCATTTT CASSPLRESGQPQHF . TRBV6-6 . TRBJ1-5
TGTGCCAGCAGTCATGGACAGGGCAAACTGTTTTTT CASSHGQGKLFF TRBD1 TRBV5-4 . TRBJ1-4
TGCGCCAGCAGTGATTGGGACGGGGAGCTGTTTTTT CASSDWDGELFF . TRBV10-2 . TRBJ2-2
TGTGCCAGCAGTTTAGAGGGTTCCTATAATTCACCCCTCCACTTT CASSLEGSYNSPLHF . TRBV27 . TRBJ1-6
TGTGCCAGCAGCTCCCGGGCTAGCGGGGGGAACACCGGGGAGCTGTTTTTT CASSSRASGGNTGELFF TRBD2 TRBV5-4 few TRBJ2-2
TGTGCCAGCAGCTCCAGGACAGGGCTTCGTGGCTACACCTTC CASSSRTGLRGYTF TRBD1 TRBV7-2 . TRBJ1-2
TGTGCCAGCAGTTTGTTAACTAACTATGGCTACACCTTC CASSLLTNYGYTF . TRBV28 . TRBJ1-2
TGTGCCAGCAGTTTACAAGGACGGGGAGAAGCTTTCTTT CASSLQGRGEAFF . TRBV28 large TRBJ1-1
TGCGCCAGCAGGGGCATCCGAAACACTGAAGCTTTCTTT CASRGIRNTEAFF . TRBV23-1 few TRBJ1-1
TGTGCCAGCAGCCAAGATCGGGGGGATCAGCCCCAGCATTTT CASSQDRGDQPQHF . TRBV14 . TRBJ1-5
TGTGCCAGCTCAAGGACAGGGGCGGCTGAAGCTTTCTTT CASSRTGAAEAFF TRBD1 TRBV18 few TRBJ1-1
TGTGCCAGCAGTAACCGGGTCCTCTATGGCTACACCTTC CASSNRVLYGYTF . TRBV6-6 . TRBJ1-2
TGTGCCAGCAGCTTGATCCTGGGGCTTGCTTTCTTT CASSLILGLAFF . TRBV7-2 few TRBJ1-1
TGTGCCATCAGTCCCGGACAGGTCGTTTACGAGCAGTACTTC CAISPGQVVYEQYF TRBD1 TRBV10-3 . TRBJ2-7
TGCGCCAGCAGCCAAGTGGACAGCCTTTACGAGCAGTACTTC CASSQVDSLYEQYF . TRBV4-1 once TRBJ2-7
TGTGCCAGCAGCCGAGAGGGGCTCGCTAATGAAAAACTGTTTTTT CASSREGLANEKLFF . TRBV7-9 . TRBJ1-4
TGTGCCAGCAGCCAAAGCACAGATACGCAGTATTTT CASSQSTDTQYF . TRBV5-5 . TRBJ2-3
TGTGCCAGCAGTTCCCGACTGGTATCCAGTCAGCCCCAGCATTTT CASSSRLVSSQPQHF . TRBV2 . TRBJ1-5
TGTGCCAGCAGCGTATTGGGGGCGGGTAATGAGCAGTTCTTC CASSVLGAGNEQFF . TRBV9 . TRBJ2-1
TGTGCCAGCAGTCAACAGGGGAATTTTCAGCCCCAGCATTTT CASSQQGNFQPQHF TRBD1 TRBV5-6 few TRBJ1-5
TGTGCCAGCAGCTTGGCCGATGGACTAGTAAGCTACGAGCAGTACTTC CASSLADGLVSYEQYF TRBD2 TRBV5-4 . TRBJ2-7
TGTGCCAGCTCACCCGTCTCCTACGAGCAGTACTTC CASSPVSYEQYF . TRBV18 . TRBJ2-7
TGTGCCAGCAGCGTAGACCCTAGCGGGGGAGTCTACAATGAGCAGTTCTTC CASSVDPSGGVYNEQFF TRBD2 TRBV9 . TRBJ2-1
TGTGCCAGCAGCTTAAACCGGGACAAGGGTGGCTACACCTTC CASSLNRDKGGYTF . TRBV7-9 . TRBJ1-2
TGTGCCAGCAGTGACACAGGGGGGTATCAGCCCCAGCATTTT CASSDTGGYQPQHF TRBD1 TRBV6-1 once TRBJ1-5
TGTGCCAGCAGCTCTTCAGGGGGCGTATATGGAAACACCATATATTTT CASSSSGGVYGNTIYF TRBD1 TRBV7-2 . TRBJ1-3
TGCGCCAGCAGGGAGAACACCGGGGAGCTGTTTTTT CASRENTGELFF . TRBV10-1 . TRBJ2-2
TGTGCCAGCAGTCTGACCGCTATGAACACTGAAGCTTTCTTT CASSLTAMNTEAFF . TRBV27 . TRBJ1-1
TGTGCCAGCAGCTTAGGAGCGGGAACCCAGACCCAGTACTTC CASSLGAGTQTQYF TRBD2 TRBV7-7 few TRBJ2-5
TGTGCCAGCAGTTTAGGTCGACTTTACAATGAGCAGTTCTTC CASSLGRLYNEQFF . TRBV28 . TRBJ2-1
TGCGCCAGCAGCCAAGATCTTCAAGGGGGTAGTTCACCCCTCCACTTT CASSQDLQGGSSPLHF . TRBV4-3 . TRBJ1-6
TGTGCCAGCACCGAGGACAGTAGGTACCAAGAGACCCAGTACTTC CASTEDSRYQETQYF . TRBV11-2 hyperexpanded TRBJ2-5
TGTGCCAGCAGCACCACTGTCTCCAGGGGGCTTGGAGAGACCCAGTACTTC CASSTTVSRGLGETQYF TRBD1 TRBV11-2 once TRBJ2-5
TGTGCCAGCAGCTTAGAGGCTTTGGGGGGCTACGAGCAGTACTTC CASSLEALGGYEQYF . TRBV7-2 . TRBJ2-7
TGCAGTGCTAGAGATTTTCCGGAAGCTTTCTTT CSARDFPEAFF . TRBV20-1 . TRBJ1-1
TGTGCCATCAGTGAGAGGACCCGGGACACTGAAGCTTTCTTT CAISERTRDTEAFF . TRBV10-3 . TRBJ1-1
TGCGCCAGCAGCTTGGAAGAGGATTTGAACACTGAAGCTTTCTTT CASSLEEDLNTEAFF . TRBV5-1 few TRBJ1-1
TGTGCCAGCAGCCCAATACCTACAGGGGGATCACCCCTCCACTTT CASSPIPTGGSPLHF TRBD1 TRBV9 . TRBJ1-6
TGTGCCTGGAGGGGAAGTGACTATGGCTACACCTTC CAWRGSDYGYTF . TRBV30 . TRBJ1-2
TGTGCCAGTAGTATAGCTTGGGACAGCACAGATACGCAGTATTTT CASSIAWDSTDTQYF . TRBV19 . TRBJ2-3
TGTGCCACCAGCAGCCCACCCCACTTAGAGACCCAGTACTTC CATSSPPHLETQYF . TRBV15 . TRBJ2-5
TGTGCCAGCAGTTTGACAGGGGGAGGTGAAAAACTGTTTTTT CASSLTGGGEKLFF TRBD1 TRBV27 . TRBJ1-4
TGTGCCATCAGTGGTGGGACAGGGTCTTCTGGGGCCAACGTCCTGACTTTC CAISGGTGSSGANVLTF TRBD1 TRBV10-3 . TRBJ2-6
TGTGCCAGCAGCACAACAGGGTTCGGTGAAGCTTTCTTT CASSTTGFGEAFF . TRBV9 . TRBJ1-1
TGTGCCAGTAGTGCCTCGCCAGGAAACACCATATATTTT CASSASPGNTIYF . TRBV19 once TRBJ1-3
TGTGCCAGCAGCGTAGCTACGCGGACAGATGGAAACACCATATATTTT CASSVATRTDGNTIYF . TRBV9 . TRBJ1-3
TGCAGCGTGGCTTCCATACAGGAGAACACTGAAGCTTTCTTT CSVASIQENTEAFF . TRBV29-1 . TRBJ1-1
TGTGCCAGCAGGCGGGGGAACGGGCAAGAGACCCAGTACTTC CASRRGNGQETQYF TRBD2 TRBV6-1 . TRBJ2-5
TGTGCCAGCAGCTTAGATAATCAGCCCCAGCATTTT CASSLDNQPQHF . TRBV7-9 . TRBJ1-5
TGTGCCAGCAGCGTAGGCGGGGGCTCCTACAATGAGCAGTTCTTC CASSVGGGSYNEQFF TRBD2 TRBV9 . TRBJ2-1
TGTGCCAGCAGCACCGCCGTAAGCTCACCCCTCCACTTT CASSTAVSSPLHF . TRBV5-6 . TRBJ1-6
TGCGCCAGCACAGAAGAGGGCCTCTCCTACAATGAGCAGTTCTTC CASTEEGLSYNEQFF . TRBV5-1 few TRBJ2-1
TGTGCCAGCAGCAGCGACAATAACTATGGCTACACCTTC CASSSDNNYGYTF . TRBV6-5 . TRBJ1-2
TGTGCCAGCAGCCCGCGACAGGACACCGGGGAGCTGTTTTTT CASSPRQDTGELFF . TRBV7-6 . TRBJ2-2